The sequence of this T cell receptor beta chain was determined in a study of blood T cells in healthy people across ages. Study-level findings and limits: In long-lived donors, naive CD4+ cell counts and diversity exceeded those of aged donors.

On this clonotype: The antigen is not known.

Healthy Russian Caucasian donors spanned ages about 6 to 100 years. This CDR3 contains 16 residues. Germline CDR1 reads MGHRA; CDR2 reads YSYEKL. V dropped 1 base and J dropped 7; count of bases not matched to a gene: 5. Together with a sample-barcoded 5' primer, a J-beta primer mix was included in a second PCR lasting about 6 to 11 cycles. A template-switch adaptor that had 12 random nucleotides put a tag on each cDNA molecule. Each CDR3 protein gets one entry after TCRdb re-called the 5' RACE reads with MiXCR. This repertoire shows 1.5 million to 2 million distinct CDR3 sequences, approximately 50% found once; its top ten account for over 2%.

The TCR was taken from a woman in her thirties or forties in good health. The chain couples TRBV4-1 to TRBJ1-6; 9 bases match TRBD1. The specimen was blood. Here the CDR3 DNA reads TGCGCCAGCAGCCAAGTAACAGGGGGCCTGAATTCACCCCTCCACTTT. It translates to CASSQVTGGLNSPLHF.